This T cell receptor beta chain was recovered during a study of molecular identifiers for immune sequencing clone quantification. The ends were cut back, 9 bases at V and 1 base at J, with 13 bases in the middle. The CDR3 sequence is 14 residues long. The germline V gene has CDR1 SNHLY and CDR2 FYNNEI. This clonotype was observed many times. TCRdb re-called the PCR reads through MiXCR, storing one row per CDR3 protein. The data contain over 65,000 distinct CDR3 sequences, about 23% of them seen just once; the ten biggest clones take up approximately 0.78%. This sequence originates from a human donor in good health. Some libraries in this study had Jurkat cell RNA spiked in. Sequencing was done on a sample of naive CD8+ T cells from blood, with Jurkat cell RNA spiked in. Subset specified: FACS-sorted CD8+CD4-CCR7+CD45RA+ naive T cells. This chain connects TRBV2 to TRBJ2-1; D unclear. CDR3 sequence: CASSLAESYNEQFF. CDR3 nucleotides: TGTGCCAGTTCCCTGGCGGAGTCCTACAATGAGCAGTTCTTC.